These 27 T cell receptor beta chains were all obtained from the same sample, sequenced in a study of OX40 agonist ivuxolimab in advanced cancers. Profiled with immunoSEQ multiplex PCR; TCRdb holds only in-frame clones, not every one. This sample has about 69,000 clones; 87% occur once, and the top ten carry about 2.5%. This specimen consisted of CD4+ or CD8+ T cells sorted from blood, obtained in a trial of the OX40 agonist ivuxolimab. These receptors were obtained from an adult with an advanced solid tumor such as melanoma, head and neck, liver or kidney cancer.

To note about this clone: Other DNA sequences in this specimen translate into the identical CDR3. V usage is TRBV2 and J usage is TRBJ1-5; D unclear. Trimming took off 4 bases at V and 3 bases at J, with 10 bases between the two ends. The CDR3 loop spans 14 amino acids. Germline CDR1 reads SNHLY; CDR2 reads FYNNEI. CDR3 residues: CASSVGRDNQPQHF. The CDR3 coding sequence is TGTGCCAGCAGTGTCGGCCGGGACAATCAGCCCCAGCATTTT.

The chain employs TRBV28 and TRBJ1-4; perhaps TRBD1 as D (5 bases). Germline lookup yields CDR1 MDHEN and CDR2 SYDVKM. Trimming took off 6 bases at V and 0 bases at J, with 8 bases between the two ends. The CDR3 runs 14 residues. The CDR3 protein is CASSPTATNEKLFF. CDR3 nucleotides: TGTGCCAGCAGCCCGACAGCAACTAATGAAAAACTGTTTTTT.

This chain connects TRBV29-1 to TRBJ2-3; D might be TRBD1 or TRBD2, each matching 5 bases. The CDR3 loop spans 15 amino acids. Between the trimmed V and J ends, which lost 7 bases and 0 bases, there was a span of 17 bases. Germline CDR1 is SQVTM and CDR2 is ANQGSEA. CDR3 sequence: CSALGQGASTDTQYF. CDR3 bases: TGCAGCGCCTTGGGGCAGGGAGCTAGCACAGATACGCAGTATTTT.

V is TRBV7-9 and J is TRBJ1-2; 9 nucleotides match TRBD1. The CDR3 runs to 14 residues. Losses at the gene ends were 4 bases for V and 6 bases for J; bases not matched to a gene: 6. Germline V lookup: CDR1 SEHNR, CDR2 FQNEAQ (reference sequence). CDR3 DNA sequence: TGTGCCAGCAGCTCCTTTAGGGACAGGGATGGCTACACCTTC. This encodes CASSSFRDRDGYTF.

This clone has just a few counts. CDR3 residues: CASSLSRQDTEAFF. The CDR3, as DNA: TGTGCCAGCAGTTTATCGAGACAGGACACTGAAGCTTTCTTT. The chain uses TRBV27 and TRBJ1-1; D is possibly TRBD1 (6 bases). The ends were cut back, 0 bases at V and 3 bases at J, with 8 bases in the middle. Germline assignment: CDR1 MNHEY and CDR2 SMNVEV (reference sequence). This CDR3 contains 14 residues.

This clone was recorded only once. The chain carries TRBV7-8 and TRBJ2-1; TRBD2 might be the D (6 bases). Per germline, CDR1 SGHVS and CDR2 FQNEAQ. The germline V and J ends were trimmed by 1 base and 5 bases, with 15 bases remaining between them. CDR3 length: 16 residues. The CDR3 loop reads CASSLVGTSLHNEQFF. CDR3 nucleotides: TGTGCCAGCAGCTTAGTAGGTACTAGCCTCCACAATGAGCAGTTCTTC.

V is TRBV11-2 and J is TRBJ2-1, with a weak D call TRBD1 (6 bases). Per the germline V gene, CDR1 is SGHAT and CDR2 is FQNNGV. The CDR3 spans 15 residues. V lost 0 bases and J 6 bases, leaving 12 bases between the germline ends. The CDR3 protein is CASSLEEGVINEQFF. The CDR3 DNA sequence: TGTGCCAGCAGCTTAGAAGAGGGGGTAATCAATGAGCAGTTCTTC.

The rearrangement joins TRBV19 to TRBJ1-3; D is uncertain. Trimming pared 5 bases from V and 0 bases from J, leaving 11 bases between. CDR3 size: 15 residues. CDR1 LNHDA and CDR2 SQIVND come from the germline V gene (reference sequence). CDR3 bases: TGTGCCAGTAGTTTCCAAGGGAGCTCTGGAAACACCATATATTTT. Its translation: CASSFQGSSGNTIYF.

The chain employs TRBV5-1 and TRBJ2-7; 7 bases fit TRBD1. Germline lookup yields CDR1 SGHRS and CDR2 YFSETQ. The J segment lost 4 bases and the V segment lost 3 bases, leaving 7 bases of the junction unmatched. This CDR3 contains 14 residues. CDR3 coding DNA: TGCGCCAGCAGCTCGGCGATACAGGGGTACGAGCAGTACTTC. Amino acids: CASSSAIQGYEQYF.

The chain combines TRBV9 with TRBJ2-1, with D perhaps assigned TRBD1 or TRBD2 (5 bases each). The CDR3 has 13 amino acids. Per germline, CDR1 SGDLS and CDR2 YYNGEE. Trimming left V 0 bases short and J 13 bases short, with 14 bases between. The CDR3 coding sequence is TGTGCCAGCAGCGTAGAAGTCCTGGGACGCCAGTTCTTC. Residues: CASSVEVLGRQFF. The full variable domain, in which reference TRBV9 and TRBJ2-1 provide the parts outside the CDR3, is DSGVTQTPKHLITATGQRVTLRCSPRSGDLSVYWYQQSLDQGLQFLIQYYNGEERAKGNILERFSAQQFPDLHSELNLSSLELGDSALYFCASSVEVLGRQFFGPGTRLTVL.

Notes on this clone: Other DNA sequences in this sample translate to the same CDR3. The chain employs TRBV18 and TRBJ2-1; tentatively, D is TRBD2 (5 bases). CDR1 is KGHSH and CDR2 is LQKENI in the germline V gene. V gave up 1 base and J gave up 6 bases, with 7 bases separating them. The CDR3 loop spans 13 amino acids. Written as DNA, the CDR3 is TGTGCCAGCTCACCACAGGGAGCCAATGAGCAGTTCTTC. As protein: CASSPQGANEQFF.

The CDR3 region is CASSEESGIGYTF. CDR3 sequence (DNA): TGTGCCAGCAGTGAAGAGTCGGGGATTGGCTACACCTTC. The chain has TRBV6-1 and TRBJ1-2; D gene uncertain. This CDR3 is 13 amino acids long. Trimming cost V 1 base and J 7 bases, with 10 bases left between them. The V gene's germline CDR1 is MNHNS and CDR2 SASEGT.

The rearrangement joins TRBV7-2 to TRBJ1-5; TRBD1 might be the D (5 bases). The CDR3 length is 13 residues. Germline loops: CDR1 SGHTA, CDR2 FQGNSA. V shed 5 bases and J shed 4 bases, with 9 bases lying between them. In nucleotides, the CDR3 is TGTGCCAGCAGCACCGACAGAAATCAGCCCCAGCATTTT. Amino acid sequence: CASSTDRNQPQHF.

This CDR3 reads CAWSWRRTHAQYF. DNA of the CDR3: TGTGCCTGGAGTTGGCGTCGGACTCATGCGCAGTATTTT. The V gene is TRBV30, the J gene TRBJ2-3, with D possibly being TRBD2 (5 bases). CDR1 and CDR2 (germline): GTSNPN, SVGIG (reference sequence). V was shortened by 2 bases and J by 10 bases, with 16 bases between the two germline ends. This CDR3 has 13 amino acids.

The gene calls are TRBV7-9 and TRBJ1-5; 10 bases map to TRBD1. Per germline, CDR1 SEHNR and CDR2 FQNEAQ (reference sequence). This CDR3 comprises 14 residues. The J segment lost 7 bases and the V segment lost 5 bases, leaving 5 bases of the junction unmatched. The CDR3 protein is CASSLGTGEQPQHF. DNA of the CDR3: TGTGCCAGCAGCCTTGGGACAGGGGAACAGCCCCAGCATTTT.

The V gene is TRBV6-6, the J gene TRBJ1-1; D gene ambiguous. The CDR3 spans 14 residues. Trimming left V 3 bases short and J 1 base short, with 9 bases between. In germline, CDR1 is MNHNY, CDR2 SVGAGI (reference sequence). The CDR3 spells CASSYAVANTEAFF. For the CDR3, the DNA is TGTGCCAGCAGTTATGCTGTGGCGAACACTGAAGCTTTCTTT.

The J gene is TRBJ1-5, the V gene TRBV28, with 7 bases aligning to TRBD1. The CDR3 contains 15 residues. Looked up from germline, CDR1 is MDHEN and CDR2 is SYDVKM. Germline trimming cut 1 base from V and 7 bases from J; bases unmatched to any gene: 7. The CDR3 loop reads CASSLLTGLWQPQHF. CDR3 in DNA: TGTGCCAGCAGTTTATTGACAGGGTTATGGCAGCCCCAGCATTTT.

V and J are TRBV27 and TRBJ2-1, with TRBD1 as a possible D gene (5 bases). CDR3 size: 15 residues. V was clipped by 3 bases and J by 7 bases, with 16 bases between them. Germline lookup yields CDR1 MNHEY and CDR2 SMNVEV (reference sequence). The CDR3 sequence: CASSLLGVAANEQFF. CDR3 bases: TGTGCCAGCAGTTTGCTAGGGGTTGCCGCTAATGAGCAGTTCTTC.

The V call is TRBV7-6, the J call TRBJ1-1; TRBD1 is a possible D gene (5 bases). Germline V CDR1 and CDR2: SGHVS, FNYEAQ. The CDR3 length is 14 residues. V shed 3 bases and J shed 0 bases, with 8 bases lying between them. The CDR3 region has the DNA TGTGCCAGCAGCTTTGGGGGATTGAACACTGAAGCTTTCTTT. This gives the protein CASSFGGLNTEAFF.

The chain recombines TRBV4-1 with TRBJ2-3; 11 bases agree with TRBD2. The CDR3 spans 16 residues. After removal of 1 base from V and 3 bases from J, the junction contained 3 bases not matched to a gene. CDR1 and CDR2 (germline): MGHRA, YSYEKL. The CDR3 region is CASSQGGTSGTDTQYF. In DNA form, the CDR3 reads TGCGCCAGCAGCCAAGGCGGGACTAGCGGTACAGATACGCAGTATTTT.

V gene TRBV15 combines with J gene TRBJ1-3; D is unresolved. This CDR3 is built from 14 residues. Germline V gene data show CDR1 as LNHNV and CDR2 as YYDKDF (reference sequence). Trimming removed 11 bases from V and 0 bases from J, with 14 bases in between. The CDR3 sequence: CAAESRGSGNTIYF. DNA of the CDR3: TGTGCCGCCGAGTCCCGGGGCTCTGGAAACACCATATATTTT. The variable domain in full, completed from reference TRBV15 and TRBJ1-3, reads DAMVIQNPRYQVTQFGKPVTLSCSQTLNHNVMYWYQQKSSQAPKLLFHYYDKDFNNEADTPDNFQSRRPNTSFCFLDIRSPGLGDTAMYLCAAESRGSGNTIYFGEGSWLTVV.

The genes are TRBV5-1 and TRBJ1-1; 10 bases align to TRBD1. The CDR3 consists of 18 residues. V lost 2 bases, J lost 2 bases, and 12 bases stayed unmatched. Looked up from germline, CDR1 is SGHRS and CDR2 is YFSETQ. The CDR3 here is CASSLPGQGRPLNTEAFF. The CDR3 DNA sequence: TGCGCCAGCAGCTTACCGGGACAGGGGAGACCTCTTAACACTGAAGCTTTCTTT.

The V call is TRBV2, the J call TRBJ2-5, with D hard to call. Germline CDR1 SNHLY, CDR2 FYNNEI. This CDR3 has 13 residues. Trimming shortened V by 4 bases and J by 4 bases, and 10 bases separated the two germline ends. The CDR3 loop reads CASSADRSETQYF. The CDR3 DNA reads TGTGCCAGCAGTGCCGACCGATCAGAGACCCAGTACTTC.

By share, this clone ranks as large. This chain uses TRBV29-1 with TRBJ1-3; no clear D gene. The CDR3 is 14 amino acids. Germline assignment: CDR1 SQVTM and CDR2 ANQGSEA. Trimming shortened V by 6 bases and J by 0 bases, and 12 bases separated the two germline ends. CDR3 coding DNA: TGCAGCGTATCGACCGGTATCTCTGGAAACACCATATATTTT. As protein: CSVSTGISGNTIYF.

The rearrangement joins TRBV5-1 to TRBJ2-3; the match to TRBD1 covers 10 bases. The CDR3 spans 15 residues. Germline V CDR1 and CDR2: SGHRS, YFSETQ. With V trimmed by 4 bases and J by 2 bases, 4 bases remained unmatched. CDR3: CASSGGQGTTDTQYF. CDR3 DNA: TGCGCCAGCAGCGGGGGACAGGGGACCACAGATACGCAGTATTTT.

The chain links TRBV6-5 to TRBJ1-2; no clear D gene. CDR1 is MNHEY, CDR2 SVGAGI, per germline. The CDR3 has 13 amino acids. Trimming stripped 6 bases from V and 1 base from J, with 9 bases between. The CDR3 is CASRVGSNYGYTF. In nucleotides, the CDR3 is TGTGCCAGCAGGGTAGGGAGTAACTATGGCTACACCTTC.

The J gene is TRBJ1-2, the V gene TRBV18, with a tentative D call TRBD1 (5 bases). Deletions cut 4 bases from V and 7 bases from J, with 19 bases between. The CDR3 consists of 15 residues. Germline V gene sequence: CDR1 KGHSH, CDR2 LQKENI. CDR3 amino acids: CASSLGTEIKRGYTF. The CDR3 nucleotides read TGTGCCAGCTCACTAGGGACGGAAATTAAGCGTGGCTACACCTTC.